The clone carrying this T cell receptor (beta chain) has at least ten counts. The antigen remains undetermined. Time point given: sample taken at primary tumor resection. The cohort: 70 to 75 early-stage, untreated non-small cell lung cancer patients. The data stem from a study of spatial heterogeneity in lung cancer. Study information: Counts of TCR transcripts in tumor regions tracked strongly with a T cell module score that came from matched bulk RNA-seq. Broader study findings: Counts of expanded intratumoral alpha and beta TCRs tracked tumor mutation counts.

Germline V gives CDR1 SQVTM, CDR2 ANQGSEA. There are 16 residues in the CDR3. V gave up 2 bases and J gave up 2 bases, with 13 bases separating them. A single record per CDR3 protein comes from TCRdb applying MiXCR to the 5' RACE reads. Of roughly 10,000 distinct CDR3 sequences in the sample, about 8% are singletons; the top ten hold about 18%. The sequenced sample was lung tumor tissue, obtained at surgery. This clonotype was obtained from a male donor with early-stage non-small cell lung cancer. The chain combines TRBV29-1 with TRBJ2-6; possibly TRBD1 or TRBD2 for D (5 bases each). The DNA for the CDR3 is TGCAGCGTTGAACCGATCGGGACGGCTGGGGCCAACGTCCTGACTTTC. This sequence encodes CSVEPIGTAGANVLTF.